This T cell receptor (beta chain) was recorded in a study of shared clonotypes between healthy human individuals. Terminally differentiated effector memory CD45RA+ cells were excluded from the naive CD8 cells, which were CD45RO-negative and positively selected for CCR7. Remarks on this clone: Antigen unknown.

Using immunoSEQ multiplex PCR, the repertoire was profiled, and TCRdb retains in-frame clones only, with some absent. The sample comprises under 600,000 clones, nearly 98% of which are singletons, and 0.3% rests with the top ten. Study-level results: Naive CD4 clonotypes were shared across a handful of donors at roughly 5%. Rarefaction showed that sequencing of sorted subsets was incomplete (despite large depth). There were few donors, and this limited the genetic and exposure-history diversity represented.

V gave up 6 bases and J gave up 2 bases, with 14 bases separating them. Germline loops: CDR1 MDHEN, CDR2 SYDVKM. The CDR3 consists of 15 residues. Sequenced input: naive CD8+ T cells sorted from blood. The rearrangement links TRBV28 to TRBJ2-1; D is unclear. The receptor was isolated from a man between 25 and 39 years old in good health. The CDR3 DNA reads TGTGCCAGCAGATTAGTATGGGGAACCTACAATGAGCAGTTCTTC. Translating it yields CASRLVWGTYNEQFF.